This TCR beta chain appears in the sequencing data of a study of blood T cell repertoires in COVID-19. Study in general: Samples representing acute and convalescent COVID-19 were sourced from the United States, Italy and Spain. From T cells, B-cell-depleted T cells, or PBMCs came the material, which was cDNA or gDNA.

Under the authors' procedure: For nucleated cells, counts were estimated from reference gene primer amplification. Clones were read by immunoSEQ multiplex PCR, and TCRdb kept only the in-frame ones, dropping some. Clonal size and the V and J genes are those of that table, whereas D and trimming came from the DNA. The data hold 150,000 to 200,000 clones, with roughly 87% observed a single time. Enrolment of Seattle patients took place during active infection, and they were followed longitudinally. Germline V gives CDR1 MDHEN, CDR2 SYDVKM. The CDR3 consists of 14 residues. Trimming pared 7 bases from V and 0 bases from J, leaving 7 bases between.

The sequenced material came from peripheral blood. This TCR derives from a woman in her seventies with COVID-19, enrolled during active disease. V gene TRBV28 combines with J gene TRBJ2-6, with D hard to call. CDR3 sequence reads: CASNLNSGANVLTF. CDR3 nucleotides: TGTGCCAGCAATCTAAACTCTGGGGCCAACGTCCTGACTTTC.